This T cell receptor (beta chain) was recovered during a study of blood T cells in healthy people across ages. This clonotype occurred many times. Together with a sample-barcoded 5' primer, a J-beta primer mix was included in a second PCR lasting about 6 to 12 cycles. TCRdb independently ran MiXCR on the 5' RACE reads; one entry per CDR3 protein. The sample records around 800,000 distinct CDR3 sequences, around 45% being singletons. The junction had 3 bases not matched to a gene; V was cut back by 5 bases and J by 4 bases. Germline values: CDR1 SGHTA, CDR2 FQGNSA. The CDR3 has 13 residues. Sequencing was performed on blood. This chain connects TRBV7-2 to TRBJ2-3; TRBD2 matches at 7 bases. This sequence was found in an elderly man in good health. CDR3 residues: CASSQGGADTQYF. CDR3 bases: TGTGCCAGCAGCCAGGGAGGGGCAGATACGCAGTATTTT.